This T cell receptor beta chain is from a study of cytomegalovirus exposure and HLA in healthy donors. The sample holds a few counts of this clone. Its matching antigen is unknown. Study conclusions and caveats: Later on, an analysis showed TCR association rates differing by HLA locus, with DRB1 the most and HLA-C the fewest. Among TCR sequences, most were rare, though some public TCRs appeared in many donors.

Trimming shortened V by 6 bases and J by 1 base, and 10 bases separated the two germline ends. The V gene's germline CDR1 is MNHEY and CDR2 SMNVEV (reference sequence). This CDR3 is 14 amino acids long. Primers: 60 Vbeta forward and 13 Jbeta reverse. The assay was immunoSEQ multiplex PCR, and TCRdb's table has in-frame clones only and misses some. The table records fewer than 200,000 clones, approximately 11% of them present only once. This sequence joins TRBV27 and TRBJ1-3; possible D gene TRBD1, 6 bases. Sequenced material: PBMCs. The source is a man aged 45-65 years in good health and CMV-seropositive. The CDR3 loop is CASSRTVSGNTIYF. For the CDR3, the DNA is TGTGCCAGCAGCCGGACAGTATCTGGAAACACCATATATTTT.